This T cell receptor beta chain was observed in a study of control samples from healthy donors and cancer patients. In germline, CDR1 is SGHRS, CDR2 YFSETQ. The germline V and J ends were trimmed by 4 bases and 9 bases, with 14 bases remaining between them. The CDR3 is 14 amino acids. The table came from immunoSEQ multiplex PCR; TCRdb's copy has only in-frame clones and leaves some out. The sample has about 200,000 clones. The TCR originated in a woman aged 30 to 39 in good health. The chain has TRBV5-1 and TRBJ1-6, with a possible D match to TRBD1 (5 bases). Material: blood. Here the CDR3 reads CASSPGTGLSPLHF. DNA for the CDR3: TGCGCCAGCAGCCCCGGCACGGGACTTTCACCCCTCCACTTT.